This T cell receptor beta chain originates from a study of shared clonotypes between healthy human individuals. Germline loops: CDR1 MDHEN, CDR2 SYDVKM. With 7 bases removed from V and 2 bases from J, the gap between germline ends came to 15 bases. The CDR3 is 15 residues long. The assay was immunoSEQ multiplex PCR, and TCRdb's table has in-frame clones only and misses some. The sample gives over 95,000 clones, around two thirds of which show up once; just under 25% is in the top ten. Sequencing was done on a sample of memory CD8+ T cells sorted from blood. Noted subset: CD45RO+ cells pooled with CCR7-negative TemRA cells. This TCR derives from a woman between 25 and 40 years old in good health. This chain joins TRBV28 and TRBJ1-5; D is unresolved. The CDR3 DNA reads as TGTGCCAGCACCCCCGAGGGTATAGGCAATCAGCCCCAGCATTTT. Translated: CASTPEGIGNQPQHF. Complete variable domain (other parts from reference TRBV28 and TRBJ1-5): DVKVTQSSRYLVKRTGEKVFLECVQDMDHENMFWYRQDPGLGLRLIYFSYDVKMKEKGDIPEGYSVSREKKERFSLILESASTNQTSMYLCASTPEGIGNQPQHFGDGTRLSIL.